This T cell receptor (beta chain) was documented in a study of shared clonotypes between healthy human individuals. Study outcomes and limitations: Incompleteness in sorted-subset sequencing, despite large depth, was shown by rarefaction.

Profiled with immunoSEQ multiplex PCR; TCRdb holds only in-frame clones, not every one. The sample has about 2 million clones, approximately 94% seen once. The naive CD8 subset, CD45RO-negative cells positively selected for CCR7, excluded terminally differentiated effector memory CD45RA+ cells. As concerns this clone: Its antigen is as yet unknown.

Specimen: naive CD8+ T cells sorted from blood. The receptor was isolated from a young man in good health.

CDR3 loop: CASSLHLDRDEQYF. The CDR3 nucleotides read TGTGCCAGCAGTTTACATTTGGACAGGGACGAGCAGTACTTC. This chain connects TRBV6-5 to TRBJ2-7; 8 bases agree with TRBD1. Germline V gives CDR1 MNHEY, CDR2 SVGAGI. The CDR3 is made up of 14 amino acids. Germline trimming cut 4 bases from V and 5 bases from J; bases unmatched to any gene: 7.